The following is a TCR beta chain sequence with its context. What it binds is not known. The data were taken from a study of OX40 agonist ivuxolimab in advanced cancers. For the study at large: All patients had ivuxolimab intravenously every 2 weeks at 0.01 to 10 mg/kg. Notes on the study in general: Partial responders dosed at 0.1-3.0 mg/kg displayed clonal expansion ranking among the lowest.

Produced via immunoSEQ multiplex PCR; TCRdb's table is partial and in-frame only. Here the sample spans over 15,000 clones, over 60% being singletons. The sequence derives from an adult with an advanced solid tumor such as melanoma, head and neck, liver or kidney cancer. The sample consisted of CD4+ or CD8+ T cells sorted from blood, taken in a trial of the OX40 agonist ivuxolimab.

The CDR3: CASSPPLAESTDTQYF. The CDR3 DNA follows: TGTGCCAGCAGTCCGCCACTAGCGGAAAGCACAGATACGCAGTATTTT. The chain recombines TRBV28 with TRBJ2-3; 8 bases agree with TRBD2. Trimming removed 5 bases from V and 0 bases from J; junction bases left unmatched: 7. The CDR3 is 16 amino acids. Germline loops: CDR1 MDHEN, CDR2 SYDVKM.